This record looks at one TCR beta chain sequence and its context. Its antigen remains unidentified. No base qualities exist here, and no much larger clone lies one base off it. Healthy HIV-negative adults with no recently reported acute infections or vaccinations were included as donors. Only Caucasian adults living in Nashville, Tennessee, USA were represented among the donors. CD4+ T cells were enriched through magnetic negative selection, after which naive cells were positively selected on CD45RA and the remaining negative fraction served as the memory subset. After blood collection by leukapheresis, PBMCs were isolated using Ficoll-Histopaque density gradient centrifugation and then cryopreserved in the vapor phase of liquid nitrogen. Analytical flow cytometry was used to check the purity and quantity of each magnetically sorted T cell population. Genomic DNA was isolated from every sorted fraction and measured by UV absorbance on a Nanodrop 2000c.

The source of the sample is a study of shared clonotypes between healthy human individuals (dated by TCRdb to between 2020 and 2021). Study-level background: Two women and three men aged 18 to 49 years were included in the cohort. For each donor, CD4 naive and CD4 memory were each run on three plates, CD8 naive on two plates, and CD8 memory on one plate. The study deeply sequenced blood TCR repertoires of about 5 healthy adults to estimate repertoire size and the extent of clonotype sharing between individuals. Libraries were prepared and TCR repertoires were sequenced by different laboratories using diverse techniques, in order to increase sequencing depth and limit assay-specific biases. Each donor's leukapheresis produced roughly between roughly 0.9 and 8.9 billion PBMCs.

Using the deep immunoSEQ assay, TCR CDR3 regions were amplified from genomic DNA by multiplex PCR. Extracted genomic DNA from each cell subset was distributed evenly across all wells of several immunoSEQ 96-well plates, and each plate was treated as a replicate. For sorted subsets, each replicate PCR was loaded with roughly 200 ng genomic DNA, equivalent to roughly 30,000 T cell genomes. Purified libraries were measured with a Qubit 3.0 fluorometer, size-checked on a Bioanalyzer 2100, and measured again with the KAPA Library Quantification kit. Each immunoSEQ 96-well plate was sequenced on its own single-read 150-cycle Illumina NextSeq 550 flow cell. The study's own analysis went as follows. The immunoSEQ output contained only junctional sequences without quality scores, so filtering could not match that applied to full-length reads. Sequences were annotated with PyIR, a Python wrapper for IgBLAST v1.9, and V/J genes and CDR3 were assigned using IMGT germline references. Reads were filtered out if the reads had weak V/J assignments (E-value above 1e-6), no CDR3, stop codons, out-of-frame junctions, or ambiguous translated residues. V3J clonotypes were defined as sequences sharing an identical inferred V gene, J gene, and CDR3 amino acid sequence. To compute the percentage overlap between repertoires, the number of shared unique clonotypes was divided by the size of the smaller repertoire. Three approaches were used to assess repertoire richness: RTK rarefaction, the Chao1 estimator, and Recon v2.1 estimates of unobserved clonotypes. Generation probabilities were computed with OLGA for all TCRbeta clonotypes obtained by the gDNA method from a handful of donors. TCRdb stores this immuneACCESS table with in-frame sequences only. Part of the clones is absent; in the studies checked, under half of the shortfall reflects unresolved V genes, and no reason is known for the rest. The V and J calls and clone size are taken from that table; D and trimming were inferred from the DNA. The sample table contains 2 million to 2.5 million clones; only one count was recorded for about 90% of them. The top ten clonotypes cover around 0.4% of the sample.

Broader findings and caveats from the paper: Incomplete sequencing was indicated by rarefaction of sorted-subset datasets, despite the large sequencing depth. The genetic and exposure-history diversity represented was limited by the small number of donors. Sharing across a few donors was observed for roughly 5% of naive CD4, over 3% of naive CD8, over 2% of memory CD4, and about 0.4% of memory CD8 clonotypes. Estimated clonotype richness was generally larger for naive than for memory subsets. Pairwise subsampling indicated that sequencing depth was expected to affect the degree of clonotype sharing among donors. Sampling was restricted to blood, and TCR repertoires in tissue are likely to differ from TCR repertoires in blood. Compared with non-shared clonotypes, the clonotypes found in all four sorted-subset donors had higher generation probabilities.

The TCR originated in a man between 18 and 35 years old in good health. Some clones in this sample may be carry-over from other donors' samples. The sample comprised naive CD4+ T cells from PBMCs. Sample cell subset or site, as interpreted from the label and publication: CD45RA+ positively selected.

The CDR3: CASSHRTRDETQYF. The nucleotides are TGTGCCAGCAGCCACAGGACCCGGGACGAGACCCAGTACTTC. The chain uses TRBV4-2 and TRBJ2-5; the D region is possibly TRBD1 or TRBD2, each matching across 5 bases. V is reduced by 3 bases and J by 5 bases, leaving a spacing of 13 bases between them. CDR1 LGHNA and CDR2 YNFKEQ were looked up in the germline V gene. There are 14 amino acids in the CDR3, from cysteine to phenylalanine inclusive. The DNA shown is the 42-base CDR3, in frame from base 1.